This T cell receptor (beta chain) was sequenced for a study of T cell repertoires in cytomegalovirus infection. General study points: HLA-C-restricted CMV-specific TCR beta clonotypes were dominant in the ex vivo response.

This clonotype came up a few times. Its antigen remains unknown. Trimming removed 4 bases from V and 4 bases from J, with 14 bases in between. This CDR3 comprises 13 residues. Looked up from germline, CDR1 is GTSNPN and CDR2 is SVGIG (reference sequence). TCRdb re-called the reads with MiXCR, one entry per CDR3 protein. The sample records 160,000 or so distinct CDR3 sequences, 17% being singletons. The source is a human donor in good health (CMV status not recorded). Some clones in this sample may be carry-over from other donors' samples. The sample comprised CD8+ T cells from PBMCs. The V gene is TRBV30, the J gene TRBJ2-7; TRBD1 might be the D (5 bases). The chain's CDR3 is CAWKLRDSYEQYF. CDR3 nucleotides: TGTGCCTGGAAACTTAGAGACAGTTACGAGCAGTACTTC.